The source of this T cell receptor (beta chain) is a study of T cells in Graves' hyperthyroidism and ophthalmopathy (dated by TCRdb to about 2019). In terms of the full investigation: Peripheral blood samples were taken at initial diagnosis, before any treatment was given. A discovery cohort of roughly 96 patients, about 44 with Graves' ophthalmopathy and approximately 57 with stable Graves' hyperthyroidism, was used to find distinguishing TCR V-J signatures. Prospective prediction of ophthalmopathy was tested in an independent validation cohort consisting of 18 to 20 hyperthyroidism patients and some 16 patients who later progressed to ophthalmopathy. The roughly 90 discovery patients were divided at random into training and test sets in a 7:3 ratio. The study also compared thyroid tissue and blood T-cell repertoires from over 5 Graves' hyperthyroidism patients. After sampling, hyperthyroidism patients received methimazole starting at 30 mg daily, and ophthalmopathy patients received high-dose intravenous methylprednisolone. The paper reports TCR Vbeta CDR3 sequencing of over 120 peripheral blood samples: under 45 ophthalmopathy, over 70 hyperthyroidism and around 17 progressor patients.

This clonotype was seen ten or more times. Its antigen has not been determined. No much larger clone is present one base from it, and per-base qualities are unavailable. TCR beta CDR3 regions were amplified from RNA transcripts. The first round of RT-PCR for the TCR CDR3 was performed with the HTBI primer set and the Qiagen OneStep RT-PCR kit. Libraries were constructed in a second round of multiplex PCR, after which size selection and purification were carried out. The libraries were sequenced on an Illumina HiSeq2000 using paired-end 100 bp reads. On the study's bioinformatics: SOAPnuke was used to process the raw data, removing reads that contained adapters or uncalled bases, had a mean Phred below 15, or lacked an exact match to the constant primer or identifier. COPE v1.2.5 was used to merge high-quality paired reads, and clonotypes were defined as unique nucleotide sequences. MiTCR v1.1 was used to align the clonotypes against IMGT TRBV, TRBD and TRBJ reference segments. The analysis included only V-J combinations with a frequency above 0.0001, which together covered around 99% of the repertoires. A TCS score was defined as the ratio between F50 (clonal expansion) and ExV (chaos), using BLOSUM62-based TCRdist between CDR3 peptides within each V-J. Welch's t-statistics and random forest reduced 500 to 550 V-J features to 10 to 15, which were used in a naive Bayes classifier (R e1071). The public reads were reprocessed in TCRdb via fastp at Q25 and MiXCR, keeping in-frame beta chains. For every CDR3 protein sequence, its rows merge into one entry that carries the most common genes and DNA. The V and J calls were not made by the authors but by TCRdb's processing. The sample table contains about 590,000 distinct CDR3 sequences; only one count was recorded for more than 15% of them. The ten largest account for roughly 7.3% of the sample.

V drops 4 bases and J drops 2 bases, leaving 13 bases in between. Sequences SGHRS (CDR1) and YFSETQ (CDR2) are obtained from the germline V gene. The CDR3, cysteine through phenylalanine, is 15 amino acids long. Left in the record is the CDR3 DNA by itself, 45 bases read in frame from the first base. Graves' hyperthyroidism was defined as stable when no progression to ophthalmopathy occurred over 18 months of follow-up. Hyperthyroidism patients were aged 18 to 65 years and newly diagnosed, with disease duration of less than 2 months. The study excluded patients with uncontrolled infections, other autoimmune diseases, pregnancy or lactation. Diagnoses were based on clinical symptoms, serum thyroxine and TRAb, thyroid ultrasound and orbital computed tomography. PBMCs were isolated from about 9.2 ml of fresh peripheral blood by Ficoll-Paque density gradient centrifugation. Total RNA was extracted using Trizol reagent, and RNA quality was assessed on an Agilent 2100 Bioanalyzer.

Points the paper makes about the study in general: Sample size was not statistically predetermined, and blinding of investigators to group allocation was not performed. During validation, the model predicted progression to ophthalmopathy a median of about 6.5 months ahead of onset, with more than 55% sensitivity and almost 75% specificity. Most expanded thyroid clonotypes (frequency above 0.001) were also detected in blood, suggesting blood repertoires may reflect thyroid immune responses. A model built on a 13 V-J signature distinguished ophthalmopathy from stable hyperthyroidism, reaching about 89% sensitivity and approximately 83% specificity in cross-validation and 80%/75% in testing.

Sequences were obtained from blood. This sequence was found in a woman in her 30s with Graves' hyperthyroidism. In this chain, TRBV5-1 is recombined with TRBJ1-3; no D gene can be assigned with confidence. This receptor has the CDR3 CASSPSGYPGNTIYF. The nucleotide sequence reads as follows: TGCGCCAGCAGCCCGTCGGGTTATCCTGGAAACACCATATATTTT.